The present T cell receptor beta chain was sequenced within a study of Graves' ophthalmopathy and Graves' hyperthyroidism. Ten or more counts support this clonotype. For repertoire sequencing, the TCR beta CDR3 regions were amplified from RNA transcripts. After a first-round RT-PCR with HTBI primers, a second-round multiplex PCR was run. TCRdb independently ran MiXCR on the multiplex PCR reads; one entry per CDR3 protein. The sample records 600,000 to 950,000 distinct CDR3 sequences, approximately 40% being singletons. Where ophthalmopathy was present, donors had moderate-to-severe activity, CAS ≥3, NOSPECS ≥4 and duration under 3 months. Germline-derived CDR1 and CDR2 are SNHLY and FYNNEI. This CDR3 is 15 amino acids long. The V end was cut by 5 bases, the J end by 0 bases, with 14 bases between.

The TCR comes from an adult man with Graves' ophthalmopathy. Sequences were obtained from peripheral blood. The chain combines TRBV2 with TRBJ2-7; a possible D gene is TRBD2 (6 bases). The CDR3 coding sequence is TGTGCCAGCAGTAGGGACTTTGCGAGCTCCTACGAGCAGTACTTC. This sequence encodes CASSRDFASSYEQYF. Combining the CDR3 with reference TRBV2 and TRBJ2-7 gives the whole variable domain EPEVTQTPSHQVTQMGQEVILRCVPISNHLYFYWYRQILGQKVEFLVSFYNNEISEKSEIFDDQFSVERPDGSNFTLKIRSTKLEDSAMYFCASSRDFASSYEQYFGPGTRLTVT.